The sequence of this T cell receptor beta chain was determined in a study of shared clonotypes between healthy human individuals. The CDR3 covers 16 residues. Trimming stripped 0 bases from V and 0 bases from J, with 10 bases between. CDR1 and CDR2 from the germline V gene are SGHRS and YFSETQ. With regard to this clone: Its antigen is still unknown.

Whole-study findings and limits: Non-shared clonotypes had lower generation probabilities than those shared by all four donors. An effect of sequencing depth on clonotype sharing among donors was expected.

In the original workflow: Filtering differed, since immunoSEQ gave only junction sequences and no quality scores. TCRdb keeps only in-frame clones here, not all; method: immunoSEQ multiplex PCR. V, J and clone size derive from that table, while D and trimming were established from the DNA sequence. Here the sample spans about 1.5 million clones, 98% being singletons. The donors were adults (healthy and HIV-negative) with no recent acute infections or vaccinations. The genes are TRBV5-1 and TRBJ2-1; a weak D match, TRBD2 (6 bases). The sequenced sample was naive CD4+ T cells sorted from blood. Subset here: CD45RA+ positively selected. The receptor was derived from a man aged 30 to 45 in good health. The CDR3 spells CASSLVGSFSYNEQFF. CDR3 nucleotide sequence: TGCGCCAGCAGCTTGGTCGGGAGCTTCTCCTACAATGAGCAGTTCTTC.